A selection of T cell receptor beta chains follows, all from one sample in a study of response to subunit inactivated influenza vaccine. TCRdb re-analysed the RT-PCR reads in MiXCR, keeping a single row per CDR3 protein. The sample lists 530,000 or so distinct CDR3 sequences; 11% to 15% were seen once. The sample here was PBMCs from blood, taken about 12 days after vaccination. Source of these receptors: a man aged 45-60 years who received an inactivated influenza vaccine. CDR3s include the opening cysteine and the closing phenylalanine or tryptophan. Fields, in order: clone size, D gene, J gene, V gene, CDR3 protein, CDR3 DNA. D genes are given only for firm matches. Size tells how often a clone was seen (once, few, many) or the class of an expanded clone, and some rows leave it out.

. | . | TRBJ1-3 | TRBV5-1 | CASSLGDWGLEDTIYF | TGCGCCAGCAGCCTGGGGGATTGGGGCCTCGAAGACACCATATATTTT
. | . | TRBJ2-7 | TRBV30 | CAWSVGTVNYEQYF | TGTGCCTGGAGTGTAGGTACGGTTAACTACGAGCAGTACTTC
few | TRBD2 | TRBJ2-3 | TRBV7-9 | CASSPPTSGGRDTQYF | TGTGCCAGCAGCCCACCGACTAGCGGGGGGCGGGATACGCAGTATTTT
few | . | TRBJ2-1 | TRBV29-1 | CSVARGNNEQFF | TGCAGCGTTGCGAGGGGAAACAATGAGCAGTTCTTC
. | TRBD1 | TRBJ2-2 | TRBV23-1 | CASSQSGQGTGELFF | TGCGCCAGCAGTCAATCGGGACAGGGCACCGGGGAGCTGTTTTTT
few | . | TRBJ1-5 | TRBV18 | CASSLQGIDQPQHF | TGTGCCAGCTCACTTCAGGGAATCGATCAGCCCCAGCATTTT
. | . | TRBJ2-5 | TRBV7-2 | CASSTDRTQYF | TGTGCCAGCAGCACGGACCGTACCCAGTACTTC
. | . | TRBJ2-2 | TRBV14 | CASSPPGPTRAWELFF | TGTGCCAGCAGCCCTCCGGGACCGACAAGGGCCTGGGAGCTGTTTTTT
many | . | TRBJ2-7 | TRBV27 | CASSRELSGYEQYF | TGTGCCAGTTCCCGCGAGCTATCCGGCTACGAGCAGTACTTC
. | . | TRBJ2-1 | TRBV7-8 | CASSLVGAGEQFF | TGTGCCAGCAGCTTAGTTGGCGCGGGTGAGCAGTTCTTC
. | . | TRBJ2-1 | TRBV9 | CASSTIPGNEQFF | TGTGCCAGCTCCACTATCCCTGGCAATGAGCAGTTCTTC
few | . | TRBJ2-1 | TRBV11-2 | CASSFSGIGNEQFF | TGTGCCAGCAGCTTTTCGGGAATAGGAAATGAGCAGTTCTTC
. | TRBD2 | TRBJ2-7 | TRBV5-1 | CASSLTASGSYEQYF | TGCGCCAGCAGCTTGACGGCTAGCGGGTCCTACGAGCAGTACTTC
few | . | TRBJ1-1 | TRBV18 | CASSISGTRGTEAFF | TGTGCCAGCTCCATCTCCGGGACACGGGGCACTGAAGCTTTCTTT
. | . | TRBJ2-2 | TRBV5-1 | CATHPGQNTGELFF | TGCGCCACCCACCCGGGACAGAACACCGGGGAGCTGTTTTTT
. | TRBD2 | TRBJ2-5 | TRBV20-1 | CSARGPSGETQYF | TGCAGTGCTAGAGGTCCTAGCGGGGAGACCCAGTACTTC
. | TRBD2 | TRBJ2-5 | TRBV7-2 | CASSSSTSGEETQYF | TGTGCCAGCAGCTCCTCGACTAGCGGGGAAGAGACCCAGTACTTC
few | TRBD1 | TRBJ2-7 | TRBV3-1 | CASSPYRGEQYF | TGTGCCAGCAGCCCATACAGGGGCGAGCAGTACTTC
. | TRBD1 | TRBJ1-4 | TRBV20-1 | CSARDRQGAPNEKLFF | TGCAGTGCTAGAGACCGACAGGGGGCTCCTAATGAAAAACTGTTTTTT
. | . | TRBJ2-5 | TRBV10-3 | CAISAKEGFKETQYF | TGTGCCATCAGTGCCAAGGAGGGTTTTAAAGAGACCCAGTACTTC
. | TRBD2 | TRBJ2-3 | TRBV20-1 | CSAIRTSGSTDTQYF | TGCAGTGCTATCCGGACTAGCGGATCCACAGATACGCAGTATTTT
. | TRBD1 | TRBJ1-4 | TRBV7-2 | CASSYGTAEKLFF | TGTGCCAGCAGCTATGGGACAGCAGAAAAACTGTTTTTT
. | . | TRBJ2-1 | TRBV7-6 | CASSSGRKTYNEQFF | TGTGCCAGCAGCTCAGGACGGAAAACCTACAATGAGCAGTTCTTC
. | . | TRBJ2-1 | TRBV24-1 | CATSGKYNEQFF | TGTGCCACCTCCGGGAAGTACAATGAGCAGTTCTTC
many | . | TRBJ2-7 | TRBV19 | CASRDVLNEQYF | TGTGCCAGTCGGGACGTGCTAAACGAGCAGTACTTC
many | TRBD2 | TRBJ2-1 | TRBV4-1 | CASSRQVAGGLEQFF | TGCGCCAGCAGCCGTCAAGTAGCGGGAGGGCTTGAGCAGTTCTTC
. | TRBD1 | TRBJ1-2 | TRBV6-2/TRBV6-3 | CASSMTGFYGYTF | TGTGCCAGCAGTATGACAGGGTTCTATGGCTACACCTTC
. | . | TRBJ1-2 | TRBV18 | CASSPPTQGYYGYTF | TGTGCCAGCTCACCACCGACGCAGGGATACTATGGCTACACCTTC
many | . | TRBJ1-1 | TRBV20-1 | CSARKGGLDTEAFF | TGCAGTGCTAGAAAGGGGGGGCTGGACACTGAAGCTTTCTTT
. | . | TRBJ2-7 | TRBV28 | CASSSSGSDRGRQYF | TGTGCCAGCAGCTCCTCGGGGTCGGACAGAGGGCGACAGTACTTC
few | . | TRBJ2-3 | TRBV20-1 | CSASNADTQYF | TGCAGTGCTAGCAACGCAGATACGCAGTATTTT
. | . | TRBJ2-2 | TRBV7-3 | CASSVYRENTGELFF | TGTGCCAGCAGCGTCTACAGGGAGAACACCGGGGAGCTGTTTTTT
many | . | TRBJ2-7 | TRBV5-6 | CASSSVDSYEQYF | TGTGCCAGCAGCTCCGTGGACTCCTACGAGCAGTACTTC
. | . | TRBJ1-3 | TRBV7-2 | CASSSRGPSGNTIYF | TGTGCCAGCAGCTCGAGGGGCCCCTCTGGAAACACCATATATTTT
few | TRBD2 | TRBJ2-1 | TRBV5-1 | CASSARLAGGLGNEQFF | TGCGCCAGCAGCGCACGACTAGCGGGAGGTTTGGGGAATGAGCAGTTCTTC
. | . | TRBJ2-7 | TRBV5-1 | CASSSRAREDEQYF | TGCGCCAGCAGCTCCAGGGCTAGGGAGGACGAGCAGTACTTC
few | . | TRBJ1-2 | TRBV20-1 | CSAQPNYGYTF | TGCAGTGCACAGCCCAACTATGGCTACACCTTC
many | . | TRBJ2-5 | TRBV4-2 | CASSQGHERMETQYF | TGTGCCAGCAGCCAAGGTCATGAGAGGATGGAGACCCAGTACTTC
few | . | TRBJ2-7 | TRBV6-6 | CASSYSTTYEQYF | TGTGCCAGCAGTTACTCCACGACCTACGAGCAGTACTTC
. | . | TRBJ1-4 | TRBV7-9 | CASSLDGLATNEKLFF | TGTGCCAGCAGCTTAGACGGACTTGCAACTAATGAAAAACTGTTTTTT
. | . | TRBJ2-1 | TRBV7-8 | CASSTTAPFSSYNEQFF | TGTGCCAGCAGCACGACAGCCCCCTTTAGCTCCTACAATGAGCAGTTCTTC
few | . | TRBJ2-5 | TRBV15 | CATSRHRPSRLQETQYF | TGTGCCACCAGCAGACACCGCCCCAGTCGGCTTCAAGAGACCCAGTACTTC
. | . | TRBJ2-7 | TRBV15 | CATSRDLGPSAF | TGTGCCACCAGCAGAGATCTAGGACCCTCGGCTTTC
few | TRBD1 | TRBJ2-2 | TRBV10-3 | CAISERNPGRTGDTGELFF | TGTGCCATCAGTGAAAGAAACCCCGGACGGACAGGGGACACCGGGGAGCTGTTTTTT
few | . | TRBJ1-2 | TRBV20-1 | CSARDTAGGYTF | TGCAGTGCTAGAGATACCGCGGGAGGCTACACCTTC
few | . | TRBJ2-7 | TRBV3-1 | CASSQDRWFYEQYF | TGTGCCAGCAGCCAAGATCGGTGGTTCTACGAGCAGTACTTC
. | TRBD1 | TRBJ2-1 | TRBV4-3 | CASSPLTGASYNEQFF | TGCGCCAGCAGCCCCCTGACAGGGGCATCCTACAATGAGCAGTTCTTC
. | . | TRBJ1-5 | TRBV6-1 | CASSEARREGRPQHF | TGTGCCAGCAGTGAAGCTCGTCGGGAAGGTAGGCCCCAGCATTTT
few | TRBD2 | TRBJ2-2 | TRBV4-3 | CASSQGRTSGGPAGELFF | TGCGCCAGCAGCCAAGGAAGGACTAGCGGGGGGCCCGCCGGGGAGCTGTTTTTT
. | . | TRBJ2-6 | TRBV10-3 | CAIKQGSGANVLTF | TGTGCCATCAAGCAAGGCTCTGGGGCCAACGTCCTGACTTTC
few | . | TRBJ1-2 | TRBV7-9 | CASSLGGHRKDGYTF | TGTGCCAGCAGCTTAGGTGGGCATCGCAAGGATGGCTACACCTTC
. | . | TRBJ1-6 | TRBV2 | CASSEGRDATLHF | TGTGCCAGCAGTGAAGGACGGGATGCGACCCTCCACTTT
many | . | TRBJ2-6 | TRBV12-3/TRBV12-4 | CASSKQGTGANVLTF | TGTGCCAGCAGCAAACAGGGTACTGGGGCCAACGTCCTGACTTTC